One sample yielded the 23 T cell receptor beta chains listed below, sequenced in a study of CD8 T cells in Susac syndrome. Random-hexamer reverse transcription was applied to roughly 0.5 to 1 ug RNA. Each CDR3 protein is one row after TCRdb ran MiXCR on the immunoSEQ multiplex PCR reads. Altogether about 150,000 distinct CDR3 sequences are present, 95% to 96% being singletons, with the ten largest covering over 0.12%. Sequencing was done on a sample of CD8+ T cells from PBMCs. The receptors stem from a human donor with multiple sclerosis.

The rearrangement links TRBV28 to TRBJ2-3; D not certain. The CDR3 is 12 amino acids. V was pared by 4 bases and J by 6 bases, with 8 bases between. Germline V gene sequence: CDR1 MDHEN, CDR2 SYDVKM. CDR3 in amino acids: CASSYRLDTQYF. In DNA form, the CDR3 reads TGTGCCAGCAGTTACCGCCTCGATACGCAGTATTTT.

The chain has TRBV27 and TRBJ2-1; TRBD2 aligns across 8 bases. CDR3 length: 16 amino acids. Looked up from germline, CDR1 is MNHEY and CDR2 is SMNVEV (reference sequence). The trim removed 7 bases at V and 0 bases at J, leaving 8 bases unmatched. CDR3 region: CASNTAGGRSYNEQFF. CDR3 nucleotide sequence: TGTGCCAGCAATACCGCGGGGGGCCGCTCCTACAATGAGCAGTTCTTC.

The gene calls are TRBV4-1 and TRBJ2-1, with D possibly matching TRBD2 (6 bases). Germline V gene lookup returns CDR1 MGHRA and CDR2 YSYEKL. This CDR3 contains 14 residues. With 0 bases removed from V and 13 bases from J, the gap between germline ends came to 16 bases. This CDR3 is CASSQDGGNEFQFF. For the CDR3, the DNA is TGCGCCAGCAGCCAAGACGGCGGGAACGAATTCCAGTTCTTC.

The chain recombines TRBV28 with TRBJ1-5, with unresolved D. Trimming took off 5 bases at V and 0 bases at J, with 8 bases between the two ends. The CDR3 runs 14 residues. CDR1 and CDR2 (germline): MDHEN, SYDVKM. DNA for the CDR3: TGTGCCAGCAGTCCGCGGTATAGCAATCAGCCCCAGCATTTT. The encoded protein is CASSPRYSNQPQHF.

This chain connects TRBV20-1 to TRBJ2-7; D possibly corresponds to TRBD1 (5 bases). The V gene's germline CDR1 is DFQATT and CDR2 SNEGSKA (reference sequence). Trimming stripped 0 bases from V and 4 bases from J, with 19 bases between. The CDR3 sequence is 16 residues long. The CDR3 is CSARDVTGPNGYEQYV. The CDR3 bases are TGCAGTGCTAGAGATGTTACAGGACCAAACGGGTACGAGCAGTACGTC.

V is TRBV24-1 and J is TRBJ1-1; D ambiguous. V dropped 10 bases and J dropped 3 bases, with 14 bases sitting between them. Germline V CDR1 and CDR2: KGHDR, SFDVKD. This CDR3 comprises 13 residues. CDR3 coding DNA: TGTGCCACAAGATACGGTGCAGACACTGAAGCTTTCTTT. Translating it yields CATRYGADTEAFF.

As DNA, the CDR3 is TGCAGTGCTGGCCCCAACAGGGCAGCGGAGACCCAGTACTTC. The encoded protein is CSAGPNRAAETQYF. The rearrangement uses TRBV20-1 and TRBJ2-5; possible D gene TRBD1, 6 bases. V lost 5 bases to trimming and J lost 5 bases, with 18 bases between them. CDR3 size: 14 residues. Per the germline V gene, CDR1 is DFQATT and CDR2 is SNEGSKA (reference sequence).

The V and J genes are TRBV7-9 and TRBJ2-5, with D perhaps matching TRBD1 (6 bases). V lost 6 bases to trimming and J lost 3 bases, with 17 bases between them. The germline V gene has CDR1 SEHNR and CDR2 FQNEAQ (reference sequence). The length of the CDR3 is 15 residues. The chain's CDR3 is CASRDASRTEETQYF. As DNA, the CDR3 is TGTGCCAGCAGGGACGCCAGTCGGACAGAAGAGACCCAGTACTTC.

This chain links TRBV25-1 with TRBJ1-2; the match to TRBD1 covers 8 bases. CDR3 length: 13 residues. Losses at the gene ends were 6 bases for V and 7 bases for J; bases not matched to a gene: 7. The germline V gene encodes CDR1 MGHDK and CDR2 SYGVNS. The CDR3: CASRADRAAGYTF. Written as DNA, the CDR3 is TGTGCCAGCAGAGCGGACAGGGCTGCTGGCTACACCTTC.

The chain couples TRBV27 to TRBJ1-3, with D unresolved. V was shortened by 8 bases and J by 0 bases, with 2 bases between the two germline ends. Germline V lookup: CDR1 MNHEY, CDR2 SMNVEV (reference sequence). The CDR3 loop spans 11 amino acids. The CDR3 reads CASSSGNTIYF. DNA for the CDR3: TGTGCCAGCTCCTCTGGAAACACCATATATTTT.

The CDR3 DNA reads as TGTGCCAGCAGCTTAGGTAGTCTGGGAGATACGCAGTATTTT. Its protein is CASSLGSLGDTQYF. The chain employs TRBV7-3 and TRBJ2-3; D is undetermined. V dropped 2 bases and J dropped 5 bases, with 11 bases sitting between them. The CDR3 extends over 14 amino acids. Germline CDR1 is SGHTA and CDR2 is FQGTGA.

The CDR3 coding sequence is TGTGCCAGCAGCTCCCGGACTAGCGACACCGGGGAGCTGTTTTTT. Its translation is CASSSRTSDTGELFF. The rearrangement uses TRBV3-1 and TRBJ2-2, with 9 bases identical to TRBD2. Germline assignment: CDR1 LGHDT and CDR2 YNNKEL (reference sequence). The CDR3 has 15 residues. V dropped 5 bases and J dropped 3; count of bases not matched to a gene: 4.

V usage is TRBV20-1 and J usage is TRBJ2-7, with D perhaps assigned TRBD1 or TRBD2 (5 bases each). Trimming removed 3 bases from V and 2 bases from J, with 14 bases in between. CDR3 length: 14 residues. In germline, CDR1 is DFQATT, CDR2 SNEGSKA (reference sequence). The CDR3 DNA follows: TGCAGTGCTAGGAACCGGGACGGAGCCTACGAGCAGTACTTC. Translating it yields CSARNRDGAYEQYF.

The chain uses TRBV18 and TRBJ2-5; D not certain. Germline loops: CDR1 KGHSH, CDR2 LQKENI. Trimming cost V 1 base and J 11 bases, with 8 bases left between them. There are 11 residues in the CDR3. The CDR3 DNA reads as TGTGCCAGCTCACCACGGCCTCATCAGTACTTC. This translates into CASSPRPHQYF.

The chain has TRBV2 and TRBJ2-7, with a weak D call TRBD1 (6 bases). Germline assignment: CDR1 SNHLY and CDR2 FYNNEI. Deletions cut 7 bases from V and 5 bases from J, with 15 bases between. The CDR3 has 13 amino acids. In DNA, the CDR3 is TGTGCCAGCACCTTAACAGGGTTCAACGAGCAGTACTTC. Translated, it gives CASTLTGFNEQYF.

This chain connects TRBV12-3 or TRBV12-4 to TRBJ2-1; D unclear. The CDR3 has 15 amino acids. Trimming took off 4 bases at V and 0 bases at J, with 10 bases between the two ends. CDR3 sequence reads: CASSSYSISYNEQFF. For the CDR3, the DNA is TGTGCCAGCAGTTCATACTCTATCTCCTACAATGAGCAGTTCTTC.

This chain links TRBV9 with TRBJ2-1; the match to TRBD2 covers 7 bases. The length of the CDR3 is 14 residues. V shed 4 bases, J shed 7 bases, and the junction held 8 bases outside the gene matches. Per germline, CDR1 SGDLS and CDR2 YYNGEE. The CDR3 bases are TGTGCCAGCAGCAGAGGACTAGAATATAATGAGCAGTTCTTC. It yields the protein CASSRGLEYNEQFF.

The rearrangement uses TRBV4-1 and TRBJ1-3; D gene unclear. CDR1 and CDR2 from the germline V gene are MGHRA and YSYEKL. The length of the CDR3 is 16 residues. V was pared by 0 bases and J by 4 bases, with 13 bases between. The CDR3 reads CASSQEGSAGGNTIYF. The CDR3 region has the DNA TGCGCCAGCAGCCAAGAAGGATCCGCAGGAGGAAACACCATATATTTT.

The chain uses TRBV3-1 and TRBJ2-1; TRBD1 matches at 9 bases. Germline V gives CDR1 LGHDT, CDR2 YNNKEL (reference sequence). Trimming at V came to 6 bases and at J to 8 bases, leaving 5 bases not matched to a gene. The CDR3 loop spans 13 amino acids. The CDR3 DNA follows: TGTGCCAGCAGAGGGACAGGGATGGATGAGCAGTTCTTC. Translated, it gives CASRGTGMDEQFF.

CDR3 coding DNA: TGTGCCAGCAGCTCACAGGGGACCTACAATGAGCAGTTCTTC. As protein: CASSSQGTYNEQFF. This sequence joins TRBV13 and TRBJ2-1; 7 nucleotides match TRBD1. Trimming at V came to 4 bases and at J to 2 bases, leaving 2 bases not matched to a gene. Germline CDR1 PRHDT, CDR2 FYEKMQ (reference sequence). The CDR3 has 14 amino acids.

The rearrangement uses TRBV9 and TRBJ1-2; 7 bases fit TRBD1. J gave up 0 bases and V 5 bases, and 7 bases lay outside the gene matches. Germline CDR1 and CDR2: SGDLS and YYNGEE. The CDR3 runs to 15 residues. CDR3 sequence reads: CASRPQGVANYGYTF. The CDR3 DNA follows: TGTGCCAGCAGGCCGCAGGGGGTAGCTAACTATGGCTACACCTTC. The variable domain in full, with the rest retrieved from reference TRBV9 and TRBJ1-2, is DSGVTQTPKHLITATGQRVTLRCSPRSGDLSVYWYQQSLDQGLQFLIQYYNGEERAKGNILERFSAQQFPDLHSELNLSSLELGDSALYFCASRPQGVANYGYTFGSGTRLTVV.

The gene calls are TRBV29-1 and TRBJ1-2; possibly TRBD1 for D (6 bases). This CDR3 region has 11 residues. Germline-derived CDR1 and CDR2 are SQVTM and ANQGSEA. V dropped 3 bases and J dropped 7 bases, with 9 bases sitting between them. The CDR3 region is CSVDRGGGYTF. Written as DNA, the CDR3 is TGCAGCGTTGACAGGGGTGGTGGCTACACCTTC.

This chain uses TRBV12-3 or TRBV12-4 with TRBJ1-2, with unresolved D. The CDR3 has 12 amino acids. Trimming removed 6 bases from V and 6 bases from J, with 11 bases in between. The CDR3 reads CASSAPGDGYTF. DNA of the CDR3: TGTGCCAGCAGCGCGCCCGGGGATGGCTACACCTTC.